This paragraph covers one TCR beta chain sequence. The CDR3 spans 16 residues. Trimming cost V 4 bases and J 1 base; bases outside gene matches: 10. CDR1 and CDR2 from the germline V gene are MNHEY and SMNVEV (reference sequence). The source of the sample is a study of radiotherapy plus CTLA-4 blockade in lung cancer. The table came from immunoSEQ multiplex PCR; TCRdb's copy has only in-frame clones and leaves some out. The repertoire includes roughly 50,000 clones, about 83% of them detected once, and 4.8% sits in the top ten. The chain couples TRBV27 to TRBJ2-7; TRBD1 matches 7 bases. This TCR was recovered from a human donor with non-small cell lung cancer whose response to radiotherapy plus ipilimumab could not be evaluated. This specimen consisted of peripheral blood, obtained from a patient treated with radiotherapy plus ipilimumab. The CDR3 nucleotides are TGTGCCAGCAGTTCCGACCGGGACAGAAGATCCTACGAGCAGTACTTC. Its protein product is CASSSDRDRRSYEQYF.